The 22 T cell receptor beta chains below were found in one sample sequenced in a study of cytomegalovirus exposure and HLA in healthy donors. The PCR made use of 60 Vbeta and 13 Jbeta primers. Here immunoSEQ multiplex PCR was the method, and the copy in TCRdb shows in-frame clones only, minus some. This table has roughly 180,000 clones, around 75% appearing once. The sequenced sample was PBMCs. Receptors were obtained from a female donor in good health and CMV-seronegative.

The chain is built from TRBV18 and TRBJ2-2; D gene uncertain. The germline V gene encodes CDR1 KGHSH and CDR2 LQKENI. CDR3 length: 15 amino acids. Between the trimmed V and J ends, which lost 4 bases and 4 bases, there was a span of 13 bases. This chain's CDR3 is CASSLGLQPTGELFF. Written as DNA, the CDR3 is TGTGCCAGCTCACTTGGGCTACAGCCCACCGGGGAGCTGTTTTTT.

The rearrangement uses TRBV9 and TRBJ1-1; TRBD1 matches 7 bases. In germline, CDR1 is SGDLS, CDR2 YYNGEE. The CDR3 runs to 15 residues. V shed 3 bases, J shed 5 bases, and the junction held 10 bases outside the gene matches. CDR3 amino acids: CASSARSGGKTEAFF. The CDR3 nucleotides are TGTGCCAGCAGCGCCCGCTCAGGGGGAAAGACTGAAGCTTTCTTT.

The chain employs TRBV6-1 and TRBJ2-5; possibly TRBD1 for D (6 bases). The J call may be wrong; the DNA end is better matched by TRBJ2-7. Germline V gives CDR1 MNHNS, CDR2 SASEGT. The CDR3 is 12 amino acids. CDR3 nucleotides: TGTGCCAGTCGGGACAACTTCTACGAGCAGTACTTC. Protein product: CASRDNFYEQYF.

The CDR3 DNA is TGTGCCAGCAGCCCCATAACTTTAAACTATGGCTACACCTTC. Its translation: CASSPITLNYGYTF. The chain carries TRBV6-5 and TRBJ1-2; D remains ambiguous. The germline V gene encodes CDR1 MNHEY and CDR2 SVGAGI. This CDR3 is built from 14 residues. Deletions cut 6 bases from V and 2 bases from J, with 13 bases between.

This clone was observed a handful of times. The chain combines TRBV4-1 with TRBJ2-7; D perhaps matches TRBD1 (6 bases). Germline CDR1 reads MGHRA; CDR2 reads YSYEKL. The V end was cut by 0 bases, the J end by 2 bases, with 11 bases between. The CDR3 runs to 15 residues. The chain's CDR3 is CASSQDPDRPYEQYF. DNA of the CDR3: TGCGCCAGCAGCCAAGACCCAGACAGGCCCTACGAGCAGTACTTC.

The chain has TRBV7-2 and TRBJ2-4; 11 bases map to TRBD2. This CDR3 has 20 residues. J gave up 2 bases and V 0 bases, and 12 bases lay outside the gene matches. In germline, CDR1 is SGHTA, CDR2 FQGNSA. The CDR3 nucleotides are TGTGCCAGCAGCTTAGCCCCCTTCACTAGCGGGAGAACGACCAAAAACATTCAGTACTTC. It encodes CASSLAPFTSGRTTKNIQYF.

The chain is built from TRBV7-6 and TRBJ2-1; 10 nucleotides match TRBD2. After removal of 1 base from V and 5 bases from J, the junction contained 5 bases not matched to a gene. CDR1 is SGHVS and CDR2 is FNYEAQ in the germline V gene. This CDR3 comprises 16 residues. CDR3 DNA sequence: TGTGCCAGCAGCTTAGGCCACGGACTAGCGGACAATGAGCAGTTCTTC. Amino acids: CASSLGHGLADNEQFF.

The V and J genes are TRBV19 and TRBJ2-2; 10 bases line up with TRBD2. Germline V CDR1 and CDR2: LNHDA, SQIVND (reference sequence). There are 16 residues in the CDR3. V was pared by 8 bases and J by 1 base, with 7 bases of the junction left unmatched. CDR3 region: CASGLAEPWNTGELFF. CDR3 DNA: TGTGCCAGTGGACTAGCGGAACCTTGGAACACCGGGGAGCTGTTTTTT.

This clone came up a few times. CDR3 in amino acids: CASSQERSYEQYF. The CDR3 DNA reads as TGCGCCAGCAGCCAAGAAAGGAGCTACGAGCAGTACTTC. The rearrangement links TRBV4-3 to TRBJ2-7, with D unclear. Germline CDR1 is LGHNA and CDR2 is YSLEER. The CDR3 covers 13 residues. Trimming removed 0 bases from V and 3 bases from J, with 6 bases in between.

The rearrangement uses TRBV9 and TRBJ1-6; D gene ambiguous. The ends were cut back, 7 bases at V and 2 bases at J, with 16 bases in the middle. CDR3 length: 16 residues. The V gene's germline CDR1 is SGDLS and CDR2 YYNGEE. The CDR3 DNA is TGTGCCAGCTCAACGACACGTTTGGCCTATAATTCACCCCTCCACTTT. It yields the protein CASSTTRLAYNSPLHF.

The chain couples TRBV7-2 to TRBJ2-7; D is unclear. V lost 1 base and J 0 bases, leaving 13 bases between the germline ends. This CDR3 is 16 amino acids long. The germline CDR1 and CDR2 sequences are SGHTA and FQGNSA. The CDR3 DNA sequence: TGTGCCAGCAGCTTAGGGTCCAGCGTTCCCTCCTACGAGCAGTACTTC. It codes for CASSLGSSVPSYEQYF.

This clone was seen more than once but under ten times. The chain combines TRBV9 with TRBJ1-6; no definite D call. V lost 0 bases and J 10 bases, leaving 14 bases between the germline ends. The CDR3 spans 15 residues. Germline V gene sequence: CDR1 SGDLS, CDR2 YYNGEE. CDR3 in DNA: TGTGCCAGCAGCGTAGGGCCTCGAGAGGGATCACCCCTCCACTTT. This sequence encodes CASSVGPREGSPLHF.

The V call is TRBV7-6, the J call TRBJ2-3; possibly TRBD1 for D (6 bases). Germline CDR1 SGHVS, CDR2 FNYEAQ. The CDR3 is 16 amino acids. Trimming pared 5 bases from V and 2 bases from J, leaving 17 bases between. The CDR3 loop is CASSAGVGTNTDTQYF. CDR3 bases: TGTGCCAGCAGCGCAGGGGTTGGGACAAACACAGATACGCAGTATTTT. The whole variable domain, remainder taken from reference TRBV7-6 and TRBJ2-3, is GAGVSQSPRYKVTKRGQDVALRCDPISGHVSLYWYRQALGQGPEFLTYFNYEAQQDKSGLPNDRFSAERPEGSISTLTIQRTEQRDSAMYRCASSAGVGTNTDTQYFGPGTRLTVL.

This clone turned up a few times. The chain is built from TRBV30 and TRBJ2-7; the match to TRBD1 covers 7 bases. The V and J ends lost 4 bases and 2 bases, in that order; junction bases with no gene match: 5. This CDR3 contains 13 residues. CDR1 and CDR2 from the germline V gene are GTSNPN and SVGIG (reference sequence). The CDR3 spells CAWTSGTAYEQYF. DNA for the CDR3: TGTGCCTGGACCTCCGGGACAGCCTACGAGCAGTACTTC.

The chain links TRBV5-6 to TRBJ2-2; TRBD2 agrees at 9 bases. Germline CDR1 and CDR2: SGHDT and YYEEEE. The CDR3 loop spans 14 amino acids. V shed 4 bases, J shed 9 bases, and the junction held 7 bases outside the gene matches. The CDR3 DNA follows: TGTGCCAGCAGCCGGGGGACTAGCTTTAGGGAGCTGTTTTTT. This encodes CASSRGTSFRELFF.

The rearrangement links TRBV28 to TRBJ1-1, with 9 bases identical to TRBD1. CDR1 and CDR2 from the germline V gene are MDHEN and SYDVKM. V dropped 6 bases and J dropped 8; count of bases not matched to a gene: 7. The CDR3 sequence is 13 residues long. CDR3: CASSQTGTGEAFF. The DNA of the CDR3 is TGTGCCAGCAGCCAGACCGGGACAGGGGAAGCTTTCTTT. Combining the CDR3 with reference TRBV28 and TRBJ1-1 gives the whole variable domain DVKVTQSSRYLVKRTGEKVFLECVQDMDHENMFWYRQDPGLGLRLIYFSYDVKMKEKGDIPEGYSVSREKKERFSLILESASTNQTSMYLCASSQTGTGEAFFGQGTRLTVV.

The J gene is TRBJ1-1, the V gene TRBV27; D is unclear. CDR3 length: 14 residues. The germline CDR1 and CDR2 sequences are MNHEY and SMNVEV (reference sequence). Trimming stripped 3 bases from V and 3 bases from J, with 11 bases between. The CDR3 DNA reads TGTGCCAGCAGTTTCATACAGCAACACACTGAAGCTTTCTTT. Translating gives CASSFIQQHTEAFF.

The rearrangement joins TRBV4-2 to TRBJ2-2; no reliable D call. The CDR3 is made up of 16 amino acids. Trimming took off 3 bases at V and 0 bases at J, with 11 bases between the two ends. CDR1 is LGHNA, CDR2 YNFKEQ, per germline. CDR3 amino acids: CASSHGKNTNTGELFF. Written as DNA, the CDR3 is TGTGCCAGCAGCCACGGTAAAAATACGAACACCGGGGAGCTGTTTTTT.

This chain links TRBV28 with TRBJ1-1; tentative D call: TRBD1 (6 bases). Trimming left V 1 base short and J 1 base short, with 10 bases between. Germline CDR1 reads MDHEN; CDR2 reads SYDVKM. CDR3 size: 15 residues. The CDR3 region is CASSLFDRPNTEAFF. The CDR3 DNA reads as TGTGCCAGCAGTTTATTCGACAGGCCGAACACTGAAGCTTTCTTT.

The chain recombines TRBV10-1 with TRBJ2-1; D is possibly TRBD2 (7 bases). The germline CDR1 and CDR2 sequences are WNHNN and SYGVQD (reference sequence). This CDR3 spans 13 amino acids. The V end was cut by 0 bases, the J end by 8 bases, with 8 bases between. CDR3 region: CASSESGGDEQFF. The CDR3 region has the DNA TGCGCCAGCAGTGAGTCAGGGGGGGATGAGCAGTTCTTC.

This chain uses TRBV19 with TRBJ1-5; perhaps TRBD1 as D (5 bases). With 3 bases removed from V and 5 bases from J, the gap between germline ends came to 8 bases. Germline assignment: CDR1 LNHDA and CDR2 SQIVND (reference sequence). The CDR3 contains 13 residues. DNA for the CDR3: TGTGCCAGTAGTATGCAGGGCTATCAGCCCCAGCATTTT. This sequence encodes CASSMQGYQPQHF.

The chain recombines TRBV27 with TRBJ1-2, with D possibly TRBD1 on 5 matching bases. This CDR3 contains 13 residues. The V end lost 6 bases, the J end lost 5 bases, and 13 bases lay between the germline ends. Germline V gene data show CDR1 as MNHEY and CDR2 as SMNVEV (reference sequence). The CDR3 nucleotides read TGTGCCAGCAGAACAGGTCTGGGGTATGGCTACACCTTC. As protein: CASRTGLGYGYTF.